This entry features one T cell receptor beta chain sequence. Between the trimmed V and J ends, which lost 2 bases and 3 bases, there was a span of 8 bases. The CDR3 runs 13 residues. Germline V gene lookup returns CDR1 GTSNPN and CDR2 SVGIG (reference sequence). The data were obtained in a study of response to subunit inactivated influenza vaccine. A single record per CDR3 protein comes from TCRdb applying MiXCR to the RT-PCR reads. The table shows more than 450,000 distinct CDR3 sequences, with 11% occurring only once. These data are also associated with another study on T cells expressing NK-cell markers. That source adds: The authors generated TCR beta cDNA through 5'RACE template switching with UMIs.

The chain links TRBV30 to TRBJ1-5; D unresolved. The sequences come from PBMCs from blood, collected on the day of vaccination. The sequence was collected from a man over 45 who received an inactivated influenza vaccine. The CDR3 spells CAWSRGNNQPQHF. The CDR3 region has the DNA TGTGCCTGGAGTCGCGGAAACAATCAGCCCCAGCATTTT.